The 26 T cell receptor beta chains reported below all come from one sample, sequenced in a study of response to subunit inactivated influenza vaccine. A single record per CDR3 protein comes from TCRdb applying MiXCR to the RT-PCR reads. The sample shows 530,000 or so distinct CDR3 sequences, about 25% of them seen only once. Sample: CD4+ T cells sorted from PBMCs, taken around 5 days after vaccination. The source is a man in his forties or fifties who received an inactivated influenza vaccine.

This chain links TRBV7-2 with TRBJ2-7, with a tentative D call TRBD1 (5 bases). CDR3 length equals 14 residues. Germline-derived CDR1 and CDR2 are SGHTA and FQGNSA. V was trimmed by 3 bases and J by 5 bases, leaving 14 bases between them. The CDR3 spells CASSLASGYDEQYF. The CDR3 coding sequence is TGTGCCAGCAGCTTGGCATCAGGGTACGACGAGCAGTACTTC.

The chain uses TRBV18 and TRBJ1-6; tentative D call: TRBD1 (5 bases). The CDR3 is 15 amino acids. Germline assignment: CDR1 KGHSH and CDR2 LQKENI. V was pared by 8 bases and J by 4 bases, with 15 bases between. The CDR3 DNA sequence: TGTGCCAGCCGAGGGGCAGGCGCTTATAATTCACCCCTCCACTTT. Its protein product is CASRGAGAYNSPLHF.

The rearrangement joins TRBV7-8 to TRBJ2-1; 8 bases align to TRBD2. CDR1 and CDR2 (germline): SGHVS, FQNEAQ. V was clipped by 4 bases and J by 10 bases; unmatched bases: 15. The CDR3 runs to 16 residues. CDR3 nucleotide sequence: TGTGCCAGCAGCTCAGGACTAGCATTTATGGGCGACGAGCAGTTCTTC. Amino acids: CASSSGLAFMGDEQFF. Filled out from reference TRBV7-8 and TRBJ2-1, the complete variable domain reads GAGVSQSPRYKVAKRGQDVALRCDPISGHVSLFWYQQALGQGPEFLTYFQNEAQLDKSGLPSDRFFAERPEGSVSTLKIQRTQQEDSAVYLCASSSGLAFMGDEQFFGPGTRLTVL.

The table lists this clonotype with many counts. CDR3 coding DNA: TGCAGTGCTAGAGGAAAAGCGGGAAGTGAAAACATTCAGTACTTC. This gives the protein CSARGKAGSENIQYF. The chain uses TRBV20-1 and TRBJ2-4, with 7 nucleotides matching TRBD2. Germline V gene lookup returns CDR1 DFQATT and CDR2 SNEGSKA (reference sequence). This CDR3 region has 15 residues. Unmatched junction bases numbered 8, after V lost 1 base and J lost 5 bases.

This clonotype has a handful of counts. The V call is TRBV9, the J call TRBJ1-6; the match to TRBD1 covers 7 bases. Germline V gives CDR1 SGDLS, CDR2 YYNGEE. J was trimmed by 9 bases and V by 0 bases; bases with no gene match: 6. There are 15 residues in the CDR3. Written as DNA, the CDR3 is TGTGCCAGCAGCGTAGCCCAGGGGGTCGGTTCACCCCTCCACTTT. It is translated as CASSVAQGVGSPLHF.

Here the CDR3 DNA reads TGTGCCATCAGTGATGACAGGGGTTTCGTAGAGACCCAGTACTTC. It encodes CAISDDRGFVETQYF. J is TRBJ2-5 and V is TRBV10-3; 8 positions agree with TRBD1. Trimming took 3 bases from V and 4 from J; bases not matched to a gene: 7. CDR3 length equals 15 residues. The germline CDR1 and CDR2 sequences are ENHRY and SYGVKD.

In the case of this clonotype: A much bigger clone sits one base away, suggesting this may be a read error. The chain recombines TRBV11-2 with TRBJ2-2; the match to TRBD1 covers 8 bases. Germline CDR1 reads SGHAT; CDR2 reads FQNNGV. The CDR3 has 15 residues. This CDR3 reads CSSSRTGSNTGELFF. DNA for the CDR3: TGTTCCAGCTCAAGGACAGGGTCGAACACCGGGGAGCTGTTTTTT.

The V and J genes are TRBV10-3 and TRBJ2-7, with 7 bases identical to TRBD1. V was clipped by 2 bases and J by 4 bases; unmatched bases: 8. Per the germline V gene, CDR1 is ENHRY and CDR2 is SYGVKD. The CDR3 sequence is 15 residues long. CDR3: CAISERTGAGYEQYF. The CDR3 DNA is TGTGCCATCAGTGAGAGGACAGGCGCTGGGTACGAGCAGTACTTC.

The chain joins TRBV12-3 or TRBV12-4 to TRBJ2-1; 8 bases align to TRBD1. The CDR3 loop spans 16 amino acids. The trim removed 1 base at V and 8 bases at J, leaving 10 bases unmatched. DNA for the CDR3: TGTGCCAGCAGTTTAGATCCAGGGGGCGCGTTCGATGAGCAGTTCTTC. This translates into CASSLDPGGAFDEQFF.

The chain has TRBV5-6 and TRBJ1-2; no clear D gene. Germline V CDR1 and CDR2: SGHDT, YYEEEE. The V and J ends lost 1 base and 5 bases respectively, with 15 bases between them. This CDR3 has 15 amino acids. The DNA of the CDR3 is TGTGCCAGCAGCTTGTCCCCCAGAACACCTTATGGCTACACCTTC. As protein: CASSLSPRTPYGYTF.

This chain uses TRBV20-1 with TRBJ1-1; the D gene is possibly TRBD1 (5 bases). The length of the CDR3 is 13 residues. CDR1 is DFQATT and CDR2 is SNEGSKA in the germline V gene (reference sequence). Trimming cost V 6 bases and J 4 bases, with 15 bases left between them. The CDR3 nucleotides are TGCAGTGCCCCCAGGGAGTTTGGCACTGAAGCTTTCTTT. As protein: CSAPREFGTEAFF.

The rearrangement links TRBV11-2 to TRBJ2-5; the D is unclear. The V gene's germline CDR1 is SGHAT and CDR2 FQNNGV. The CDR3 covers 13 residues. V lost 1 base, J lost 9 bases, and 12 bases lay in between. The CDR3 DNA is TGTGCCAGCAGCTTAGGAGCCTTAGTGTCCCAGTACTTC. It yields the protein CASSLGALVSQYF.

In its sample, this clonotype was seen a few times. The chain uses TRBV4-2 and TRBJ1-1, with unresolved D. Germline values: CDR1 LGHNA, CDR2 YNFKEQ. The CDR3 runs to 15 residues. Trimming left V 1 base short and J 3 bases short, with 12 bases between. The CDR3 is CASSQVSAQDTEAFF. CDR3 nucleotide sequence: TGTGCCAGCAGCCAAGTAAGTGCCCAAGACACTGAAGCTTTCTTT.

The gene calls are TRBV20-1 and TRBJ1-1; D gene ambiguous. CDR1 and CDR2 (germline): DFQATT, SNEGSKA (reference sequence). The CDR3 is 12 residues long. CDR3 nucleotides: TGCCGGGTCGGTACCTCGAACACTGAAGCTTTCTTT. This encodes CRVGTSNTEAFF.

DNA of the CDR3: TGTGCCAGCAGCTTAGAGGGGGAGGGGTCCTACGAGCAGTACTTC. This sequence encodes CASSLEGEGSYEQYF. V gene TRBV7-2 combines with J gene TRBJ2-7, with D maybe TRBD2 (7 bases). This CDR3 spans 15 amino acids. V was shortened by 1 base and J by 1 base, with 11 bases between the two germline ends. Germline V gene data show CDR1 as SGHTA and CDR2 as FQGNSA.

The V call is TRBV4-3, the J call TRBJ2-2; TRBD1 or TRBD2 may be the D gene (7 bases each). This CDR3 comprises 16 residues. Germline V CDR1 and CDR2: LGHNA, YSLEER. V was shortened by 1 base and J by 6 bases, with 15 bases between the two germline ends. As DNA, the CDR3 is TGCGCCAGCAGCCAAGGTCCCAGGGGGGGGGCCGGGGAGCTGTTTTTT. Translation: CASSQGPRGGAGELFF.

This chain uses TRBV20-1 with TRBJ2-1; 10 bases match TRBD2. Germline CDR1 and CDR2: DFQATT and SNEGSKA (reference sequence). CDR3 length: 14 amino acids. The V gene end was trimmed by 3 bases and the J gene end by 9 bases; junction bases not matched to a gene: 8. Here the CDR3 DNA reads TGCAGTGCTAGGCTGCTAGCGGGAGTTCGTGAGCAGTTCTTC. Protein: CSARLLAGVREQFF.

The CDR3 sequence is CASSHRQGSHEQYF. In nucleotides, the CDR3 is TGTGCCAGCAGTCATCGACAGGGGTCCCACGAGCAGTACTTC. The chain joins TRBV12-3 or TRBV12-4 to TRBJ2-7; 8 positions agree with TRBD1. The length of the CDR3 is 14 residues. V gave up 5 bases and J gave up 5 bases; unmatched junction bases: 8.

This rearrangement joins TRBV6-1 to TRBJ2-7; 8 nucleotides align to TRBD1. The CDR3 has 17 amino acids. CDR1 MNHNS and CDR2 SASEGT come from the germline V gene. V trimming: 7 bases; J trimming: 6 bases; junction bases outside the gene matches: 20. The chain's CDR3 is CASTGRDSGQGGGEQYF. The DNA for the CDR3 is TGTGCCAGCACGGGCCGAGATTCCGGACAGGGAGGCGGCGAGCAGTACTTC.

This clonotype showed up just a few times. The rearrangement uses TRBV10-3 and TRBJ2-2; 8 bases map to TRBD1. J was trimmed by 4 bases and V by 11 bases; bases with no gene match: 6. CDR3 length equals 13 residues. Germline values: CDR1 ENHRY, CDR2 SYGVKD. The DNA of the CDR3 is TGTGCCCTCGGGACAGGCGTCACCGGGGAGCTGTTTTTT. Translating it yields CALGTGVTGELFF.

The V and J genes are TRBV19 and TRBJ2-7; tentative D call: TRBD1 (5 bases). This CDR3 has 13 amino acids. Germline CDR1 LNHDA, CDR2 SQIVND (reference sequence). Trimming pared 6 bases from V and 2 bases from J, leaving 11 bases between. The DNA of the CDR3 is TGTGCCAGTAGCCCCCGACAGACCTACGAGCAGTACTTC. Its translation: CASSPRQTYEQYF.

The chain couples TRBV25-1 to TRBJ2-1; 11 bases align to TRBD2. CDR3 length: 17 amino acids. Per germline, CDR1 MGHDK and CDR2 SYGVNS. Trimming took 3 bases from V and 8 from J; bases not matched to a gene: 12. CDR3 in DNA: TGTGCCAGCAGTGAGCTAACCACTAGCGGGGGAGGGTATGAGCAGTTCTTC. Translation gives CASSELTTSGGGYEQFF.

In this sample, this clonotype turned up a few times. The chain recombines TRBV7-9 with TRBJ2-1; D is tentatively TRBD1 or TRBD2 (7 bases each). There are 14 residues in the CDR3. CDR1 SEHNR and CDR2 FQNEAQ come from the germline V gene (reference sequence). Trimming removed 5 bases from V and 8 bases from J, with 16 bases in between. CDR3 in DNA: TGTGCCAGCAGCAGTAGGGGAGGGGGCGATGAGCAGTTCTTC. This encodes CASSSRGGGDEQFF.

This clonotype appeared a few times. The chain carries TRBV4-2 and TRBJ1-2; D is undetermined. V was shortened by 4 bases and J by 8 bases, with 11 bases between the two germline ends. CDR1 is LGHNA and CDR2 is YNFKEQ in the germline V gene. This CDR3 has 12 amino acids. Written as DNA, the CDR3 is TGTGCCAGCAGCCGGCAAGAAGGGGGCTACACCTTC. Encoded protein: CASSRQEGGYTF.

V is TRBV20-1 and J is TRBJ2-3; D could derive from TRBD1 or TRBD2 (5 bases each). The CDR3 loop spans 14 amino acids. Trimming stripped 5 bases from V and 6 bases from J, with 18 bases between. Per germline, CDR1 DFQATT and CDR2 SNEGSKA (reference sequence). CDR3 protein: CSASPGPASDTQYF. CDR3 sequence (DNA): TGCAGTGCTTCTCCGGGACCAGCGTCTGATACGCAGTATTTT.

The CDR3 reads CAWSVQASRRETQYF. DNA for the CDR3: TGTGCCTGGAGTGTACAGGCCTCTAGGAGGGAGACCCAGTACTTC. The chain joins TRBV30 to TRBJ2-5, with D possibly called TRBD1 or TRBD2 (5 bases each). In germline, CDR1 is GTSNPN, CDR2 SVGIG (reference sequence). CDR3 size: 15 residues. Trimming cost V 0 bases and J 5 bases, with 16 bases left between them.